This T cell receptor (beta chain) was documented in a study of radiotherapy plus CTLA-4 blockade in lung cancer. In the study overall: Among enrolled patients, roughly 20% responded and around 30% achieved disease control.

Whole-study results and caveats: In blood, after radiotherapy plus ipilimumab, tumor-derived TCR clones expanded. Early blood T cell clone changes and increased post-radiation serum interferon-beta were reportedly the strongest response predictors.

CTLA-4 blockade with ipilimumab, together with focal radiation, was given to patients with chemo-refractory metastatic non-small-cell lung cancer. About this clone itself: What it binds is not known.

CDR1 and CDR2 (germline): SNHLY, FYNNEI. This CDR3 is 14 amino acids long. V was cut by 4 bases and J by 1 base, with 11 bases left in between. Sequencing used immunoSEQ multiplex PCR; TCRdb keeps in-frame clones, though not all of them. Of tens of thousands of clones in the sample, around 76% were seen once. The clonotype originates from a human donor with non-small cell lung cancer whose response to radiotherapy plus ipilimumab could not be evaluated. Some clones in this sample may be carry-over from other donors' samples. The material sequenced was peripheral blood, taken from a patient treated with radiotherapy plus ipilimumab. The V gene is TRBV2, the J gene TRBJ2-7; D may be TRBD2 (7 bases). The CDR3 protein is CASSVGGGSYEQYF. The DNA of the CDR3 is TGTGCCAGCAGTGTGGGAGGGGGATCCTACGAGCAGTACTTC.